Shown below are 32 T cell receptor beta chains from a single sample sequenced in a study of ipilimumab plus nivolumab after autologous stem cell transplantation. Sequenced by immunoSEQ multiplex PCR; TCRdb stores in-frame clones only, minus some. The sample contains about 22,000 clones, over 65% of which appear only once. The sequences come from PBMCs, collected in a trial of ipilimumab plus nivolumab as post-transplant consolidation. The source is a male donor with diffuse large B-cell lymphoma.

The V call is TRBV7-2, the J call TRBJ1-1; D remains ambiguous. The germline V and J ends were trimmed by 5 bases and 3 bases, with 16 bases remaining between them. The CDR3 covers 15 residues. The germline gives CDR1 SGHTA, CDR2 FQGNSA. In DNA, the CDR3 is TGTGCCAGCAGCCCACTGGGATGGGAGTACACTGAAGCTTTCTTT. It specifies CASSPLGWEYTEAFF.

This clone was counted between two and nine times. This chain links TRBV10-1 with TRBJ1-5; unclear D gene. Germline assignment: CDR1 WNHNN and CDR2 SYGVQD (reference sequence). There are 14 residues in the CDR3. V was cut by 7 bases and J by 5 bases, with 15 bases left in between. DNA of the CDR3: TGCGCCAGCAATGACCGAGGGTATCATCAGCCCCAGCATTTT. The encoded protein is CASNDRGYHQPQHF.

This rearrangement joins TRBV19 to TRBJ1-5, with D uncertain. In germline, CDR1 is LNHDA, CDR2 SQIVND (reference sequence). V was cut by 7 bases and J by 8 bases, with 21 bases left in between. The CDR3 is 15 amino acids. DNA for the CDR3: TGTGCCAGTACACCCCGGGCTGATTTGGTGGAGCCCCAGCATTTT. This sequence encodes CASTPRADLVEPQHF.

The rearrangement links TRBV7-2 to TRBJ1-1; no firm D call. Germline V gene data show CDR1 as SGHTA and CDR2 as FQGNSA. This CDR3 region has 14 residues. Trimming removed 2 bases at V and 3 bases at J, with 10 bases between. The CDR3 loop is CASSLSPEYTEAFF. DNA for the CDR3: TGTGCCAGCAGCTTATCCCCTGAATACACTGAAGCTTTCTTT.

The chain employs TRBV7-8 and TRBJ2-1, with 7 bases fitting TRBD2. From germline, CDR1 is SGHVS and CDR2 FQNEAQ. The CDR3 contains 15 residues. Trimming took 7 bases from V and 8 from J; bases not matched to a gene: 14. CDR3 protein: CASTDIRTSFYEQFF. DNA of the CDR3: TGTGCCAGCACCGACATTCGGACTAGTTTCTATGAGCAGTTCTTC. Full variable domain (missing parts from reference TRBV7-8 and TRBJ2-1): GAGVSQSPRYKVAKRGQDVALRCDPISGHVSLFWYQQALGQGPEFLTYFQNEAQLDKSGLPSDRFFAERPEGSVSTLKIQRTQQEDSAVYLCASTDIRTSFYEQFFGPGTRLTVL.

This clone was seen a handful of times. The J gene is TRBJ2-1, the V gene TRBV28; D tentatively reads TRBD1 or TRBD2 (5 bases each). Between the trimmed V and J ends, which lost 5 bases and 9 bases, there was a span of 23 bases. The CDR3 is 16 amino acids. The germline V gene has CDR1 MDHEN and CDR2 SYDVKM. The CDR3, as DNA: TGTGCCAGCAGTCCCCTCGGGGCGGCCGTCGGCAGTGAGCAGTTCTTC. It specifies CASSPLGAAVGSEQFF.

The rearrangement links TRBV7-9 to TRBJ1-2; 7 bases fit TRBD1. J was trimmed by 4 bases and V by 4 bases; bases with no gene match: 6. CDR1 and CDR2 (germline): SEHNR, FQNEAQ (reference sequence). The CDR3 has 14 amino acids. CDR3 nucleotide sequence: TGTGCCAGCAGCTCGACCGGGACAGCCTATGGCTACACCTTC. It encodes CASSSTGTAYGYTF. The full variable domain, in which reference TRBV7-9 and TRBJ1-2 provide the parts outside the CDR3, is DTGVSQNPRHKITKRGQNVTFRCDPISEHNRLYWYRQTLGQGPEFLTYFQNEAQLEKSRLLSDRFSAERPKGSFSTLEIQRTEQGDSAMYLCASSSTGTAYGYTFGSGTRLTVV.

V gene TRBV27 combines with J gene TRBJ1-5, with unresolved D. The CDR3 has 15 amino acids. V shed 6 bases and J shed 4 bases, with 16 bases lying between them. Germline V gives CDR1 MNHEY, CDR2 SMNVEV (reference sequence). CDR3: CASRLLSTLNQPQHF. Here the CDR3 DNA reads TGTGCCAGCAGGCTATTAAGCACTCTGAATCAGCCCCAGCATTTT.

The rearrangement links TRBV13 to TRBJ1-2; no firm D call. V was pared by 6 bases and J by 5 bases, with 13 bases between. This CDR3 comprises 13 residues. Germline CDR1 PRHDT, CDR2 FYEKMQ (reference sequence). CDR3 protein: CASSEGKRYGYTF. The CDR3 bases are TGTGCCAGCAGTGAAGGAAAGAGGTATGGCTACACCTTC.

The chain combines TRBV15 with TRBJ2-5; 7 nucleotides align to TRBD1. The J call may not be correct, given that the DNA end is closer to TRBJ2-7. CDR1 is LNHNV and CDR2 is YYDKDF in the germline V gene (reference sequence). The CDR3 is made up of 17 amino acids. In DNA, the CDR3 is TGTGCCACCAGCAGAGATCAACGGACAGGCGCGACCTACGAGCAGTACTTC. It specifies CATSRDQRTGATYEQYF.

This clone was seen only once. This chain uses TRBV2 with TRBJ1-2; D might be TRBD1 (6 bases). The CDR3 has 16 amino acids. Germline V gives CDR1 SNHLY, CDR2 FYNNEI. V was clipped by 6 bases and J by 5 bases, with 22 bases between them. CDR3 amino acids: CASSLRGDRGAYGYTF. As DNA, the CDR3 is TGTGCCAGCAGCCTCAGGGGCGACCGGGGGGCATATGGCTACACCTTC.

Details on this clone: Germline and junction disagree at one end, which may indicate a read error. This chain joins TRBV7-7 and TRBJ1-4; TRBD1 matches 9 bases. The CDR3 is 17 amino acids. Looked up from germline, CDR1 is SSHAT and CDR2 is FNYEAQ (reference sequence). The CDR3 is CASSIYRDRERPEKLFF. Written as DNA, the CDR3 is TGTGCTAGCAGCATTTACCGGGACAGGGAACGTCCTGAAAAACTGTTTTTT.

The chain has TRBV7-9 and TRBJ1-1; D is unclear. Trimming stripped 2 bases from V and 8 bases from J, with 6 bases between. The CDR3 is made up of 11 amino acids. Germline CDR1 SEHNR, CDR2 FQNEAQ (reference sequence). Here the CDR3 reads CASSLPEEAFF. The CDR3 DNA follows: TGTGCCAGCAGCTTACCCGAGGAAGCTTTCTTT.

The V call is TRBV7-2, the J call TRBJ1-1; D not certain. The CDR3 length is 13 residues. V lost 1 base and J lost 8, with 11 bases in between. Germline loops: CDR1 SGHTA, CDR2 FQGNSA. CDR3 nucleotide sequence: TGTGCCAGCAGCTTAGGGGTGAGGAGAGAAGCTTTCTTT. Amino acid sequence: CASSLGVRREAFF.

The chain uses TRBV7-2 and TRBJ2-2; 7 bases line up with TRBD1. The CDR3 length is 16 residues. Germline assignment: CDR1 SGHTA and CDR2 FQGNSA. Trimming removed 6 bases from V and 0 bases from J; junction bases left unmatched: 7. The CDR3 region is CASRIHGTANTGELFF. CDR3 nucleotide sequence: TGTGCCAGCAGAATCCACGGGACAGCGAACACCGGGGAGCTGTTTTTT.

The rearrangement joins TRBV4-3 to TRBJ2-2, with TRBD1 identical over 12 bases. The CDR3 sequence is 18 residues long. Per the germline V gene, CDR1 is LGHNA and CDR2 is YSLEER. V shed 0 bases and J 5 bases; nucleotides not matched to a gene: 7. The CDR3: CASSQEGTGGGRTGELFF. The CDR3 nucleotides are TGCGCCAGCAGCCAAGAAGGGACAGGGGGCGGGAGAACCGGGGAGCTGTTTTTT.

The rearrangement joins TRBV4-2 to TRBJ2-1, with 7 bases aligning to TRBD2. This CDR3 is 16 amino acids long. CDR1 is LGHNA, CDR2 YNFKEQ, per germline. V shed 0 bases, J shed 6 bases, and the junction held 8 bases outside the gene matches. The CDR3 DNA follows: TGTGCCAGCAGCCAAGATCAGAGGAGCGGGGTCAATGAGCAGTTCTTC. Translated, it gives CASSQDQRSGVNEQFF.

The chain recombines TRBV4-2 with TRBJ2-5; D is undetermined. In germline, CDR1 is LGHNA, CDR2 YNFKEQ. CDR3 length: 13 residues. Trimming took off 3 bases at V and 10 bases at J, with 15 bases between the two ends. CDR3 loop: CASSQFDRAVQYF. DNA of the CDR3: TGTGCCAGCAGCCAGTTCGATCGGGCGGTCCAGTACTTC.

The chain has TRBV2 and TRBJ1-1; D call uncertain. V was shortened by 1 base and J by 1 base, with 10 bases between the two germline ends. CDR1 SNHLY and CDR2 FYNNEI come from the germline V gene. The CDR3 is 15 residues long. This CDR3 is CASSEGLGKNTEAFF. As DNA, the CDR3 is TGTGCCAGCAGTGAAGGTCTGGGAAAGAACACTGAAGCTTTCTTT.

The J gene is TRBJ2-3, the V gene TRBV6-1, with D tentatively TRBD1 or TRBD2 (5 bases each). The germline V gene has CDR1 MNHNS and CDR2 SASEGT. The CDR3 is 15 amino acids. The ends were cut back, 6 bases at V and 0 bases at J, with 13 bases in the middle. The CDR3: CASSGTVTSTDTQYF. As DNA, the CDR3 is TGTGCCAGCAGCGGGACGGTTACTAGCACAGATACGCAGTATTTT.

The V gene is TRBV4-3, the J gene TRBJ2-6; no firm D call. Germline loops: CDR1 LGHNA, CDR2 YSLEER. The V end was cut by 1 base, the J end by 0 bases, with 1 base between. This CDR3 has 14 amino acids. CDR3 residues: CASSQVSGANVLTF. The CDR3 DNA reads as TGCGCCAGCAGCCAAGTCTCTGGGGCCAACGTCCTGACTTTC.

This clone was seen more than once but under ten times. The chain recombines TRBV7-9 with TRBJ2-5; D is ambiguous. With 5 bases removed from V and 2 bases from J, the gap between germline ends came to 12 bases. The CDR3 has 14 amino acids. CDR1 and CDR2 from the germline V gene are SEHNR and FQNEAQ (reference sequence). In DNA form, the CDR3 reads TGTGCCAGCAGCCCCGGTCCCAGGCAAGAGACCCAGTACTTC. Its protein product is CASSPGPRQETQYF.

The chain couples TRBV18 to TRBJ2-2; 8 nucleotides match TRBD1. The germline CDR1 and CDR2 sequences are KGHSH and LQKENI. With V trimmed by 4 bases and J by 4 bases, 14 bases remained unmatched. This CDR3 has 18 amino acids. CDR3 in DNA: TGTGCCAGCTCACTCTCGGGACAGGCCGAACTTTTCACCGGGGAGCTGTTTTTT. The encoded protein is CASSLSGQAELFTGELFF. The whole variable domain, filled in from reference TRBV18 and TRBJ2-2, reads NAGVMQNPRHLVRRRGQEARLRCSPMKGHSHVYWYRQLPEEGLKFMVYLQKENIIDESGMPKERFSAEFPKEGPSILRIQQVVRGDSAAYFCASSLSGQAELFTGELFFGEGSRLTVL.

The chain is built from TRBV14 and TRBJ1-4; the match to TRBD1 covers 10 bases. The CDR3 runs 15 residues. After removal of 1 base from V and 11 bases from J, the junction contained 7 bases not matched to a gene. Germline CDR1 reads SGHDN; CDR2 reads FVKESK. The CDR3 spells CASSQARDRGMKLFF. The CDR3 coding sequence is TGTGCCAGCAGCCAAGCTAGGGACAGGGGAATGAAACTGTTTTTT.

The rearrangement uses TRBV11-2 and TRBJ2-7; possible D gene TRBD1, 7 bases. The germline V and J ends were trimmed by 5 bases and 3 bases, with 17 bases remaining between them. The CDR3 totals 15 residues. The germline V gene has CDR1 SGHAT and CDR2 FQNNGV. CDR3 coding DNA: TGTGCCAGCAGCCCTTGGGGGGCAGGGGGCTACGAGCAGTACTTC. It specifies CASSPWGAGGYEQYF.

There are a few counts of this clone. The chain has TRBV7-2 and TRBJ2-7, with a weak D call TRBD1 (6 bases). The CDR3 totals 14 residues. Germline-derived CDR1 and CDR2 are SGHTA and FQGNSA. Trimming took off 6 bases at V and 0 bases at J, with 12 bases between the two ends. This CDR3 reads CASRRTASSYEQYF. Here the CDR3 DNA reads TGTGCCAGCAGGCGGACAGCGAGCTCCTACGAGCAGTACTTC.

The genes are TRBV27 and TRBJ2-6, with D maybe TRBD2 (5 bases). The length of the CDR3 is 16 residues. Trimming left V 0 bases short and J 0 bases short, with 6 bases between. Germline-derived CDR1 and CDR2 are MNHEY and SMNVEV (reference sequence). In DNA form, the CDR3 reads TGTGCCAGCAGTTTATCGGGGAGCTCTGGGGCCAACGTCCTGACTTTC. This translates into CASSLSGSSGANVLTF.

This sequence joins TRBV19 and TRBJ2-3; the D gene is possibly TRBD1 (6 bases). V lost 6 bases to trimming and J lost 2 bases, with 12 bases between them. The length of the CDR3 is 14 residues. Germline CDR1 reads LNHDA; CDR2 reads SQIVND (reference sequence). The CDR3 loop reads CASSGQSFTDTQYF. The CDR3 DNA reads TGTGCCAGTAGCGGACAGTCATTCACAGATACGCAGTATTTT.

The chain employs TRBV2 and TRBJ2-1; the match to TRBD2 covers 13 bases. The CDR3 extends over 14 amino acids. Germline lookup yields CDR1 SNHLY and CDR2 FYNNEI. Losses at the gene ends were 8 bases for V and 6 bases for J; bases not matched to a gene: 4. The DNA for the CDR3 is TGTGCCAGCGGAGGGACTAGCGGGGTCAATGAGCAGTTCTTC. This translates into CASGGTSGVNEQFF.

The rearrangement uses TRBV4-3 and TRBJ2-1, with D tentatively TRBD1 or TRBD2 (5 bases each). Germline values: CDR1 LGHNA, CDR2 YSLEER. Trimming stripped 1 base from V and 6 bases from J, with 16 bases between. This CDR3 contains 16 residues. The CDR3 loop is CASSQATAGSRNEQFF. For the CDR3, the DNA is TGCGCCAGCAGCCAAGCTACGGCAGGGAGCCGCAATGAGCAGTTCTTC.

The V and J genes are TRBV5-1 and TRBJ1-2; TRBD1 agrees at 11 bases. CDR3 size: 17 residues. The trim removed 3 bases at V and 3 bases at J, leaving 10 bases unmatched. Germline assignment: CDR1 SGHRS and CDR2 YFSETQ. The CDR3 protein is CASSWDGTGGVDYGYTF. The CDR3 nucleotides read TGCGCCAGCAGCTGGGATGGGACAGGGGGAGTGGACTATGGCTACACCTTC.

This chain joins TRBV7-2 and TRBJ1-1; 9 bases fit TRBD1. There are 16 residues in the CDR3. V shed 5 bases, J shed 1 base, and the junction held 8 bases outside the gene matches. Germline CDR1 SGHTA, CDR2 FQGNSA. The CDR3 nucleotides are TGTGCCAGCAGCACCTACAGGGGGCAGGGGAACACTGAAGCTTTCTTT. This gives the protein CASSTYRGQGNTEAFF.